This TCR beta chain was sequenced in a study of response to subunit inactivated influenza vaccine. Study-wide findings and caveats: The authors put forward the suggestion that each seasonal influenza vaccination may bring in only a limited number of new T cells.

TCRdb recomputed calls from the RT-PCR reads with MiXCR, one row per CDR3 protein. The data contain hundreds of thousands of distinct CDR3 sequences, roughly 12% of them singletons. As concerns this clonotype: Its antigen remains unknown.

Germline-derived CDR1 and CDR2 are LNHNV and YYDKDF (reference sequence). After removal of 5 bases from V and 9 bases from J, the junction contained 14 bases not matched to a gene. The CDR3 has 16 residues. The chain has TRBV15 and TRBJ2-1, with 9 bases aligning to TRBD1. The material sequenced was PBMCs from blood, taken on the day of vaccination. This TCR derives from a man over 45 who received an inactivated influenza vaccine. For the CDR3, the DNA is TGTGCCACCAGCGCAAAAGGGGGACAGGGATCCAGTGAGCAGTTCTTC. Its protein product is CATSAKGGQGSSEQFF. Using reference TRBV15 and TRBJ2-1 for the parts outside the CDR3, the full variable domain is DAMVIQNPRYQVTQFGKPVTLSCSQTLNHNVMYWYQQKSSQAPKLLFHYYDKDFNNEADTPDNFQSRRPNTSFCFLDIRSPGLGDTAMYLCATSAKGGQGSSEQFFGPGTRLTVL.